These 19 T cell receptor beta chains were all obtained from the same sample, sequenced in a study of blood T cell repertoires in COVID-19. Clones were read by immunoSEQ multiplex PCR, and TCRdb kept only the in-frame ones, dropping some. Here the sample spans some 200,000 clones, 70% to 90% being singletons. Sequences were obtained from peripheral blood. The source of these receptors is a woman in her 70s with COVID-19, enrolled during active disease.

This chain uses TRBV19 with TRBJ2-7, with 9 bases fitting TRBD2. CDR3 size: 13 residues. CDR1 is LNHDA and CDR2 is SQIVND in the germline V gene (reference sequence). The trim removed 5 bases at V and 7 bases at J, leaving 6 bases unmatched. Here the CDR3 reads CASSGGRAGEQYF. The DNA of the CDR3 is TGTGCCAGTAGTGGCGGGAGGGCTGGGGAGCAGTACTTC.

The rearrangement joins TRBV19 to TRBJ1-5; possible D gene TRBD1, 5 bases. Germline CDR1 LNHDA, CDR2 SQIVND (reference sequence). V was cut by 6 bases and J by 7 bases, with 13 bases left in between. The CDR3 has 13 amino acids. The CDR3: CASRLRGLQPQHF. The CDR3 DNA sequence: TGTGCCAGTAGGCTTAGGGGACTACAGCCCCAGCATTTT.

The sample holds a few counts of this clone. J is TRBJ1-6 and V is TRBV7-8; the match to TRBD1 covers 7 bases. With V trimmed by 1 base and J by 5 bases, 2 bases remained unmatched. This CDR3 has 15 residues. CDR1 SGHVS and CDR2 FQNEAQ come from the germline V gene. The chain's CDR3 is CASSLGDSNNSPLHF. The CDR3 DNA is TGTGCCAGCAGCTTAGGGGACAGTAATAATTCACCCCTCCACTTT.

The rearrangement joins TRBV7-8 to TRBJ2-7; D possibly corresponds to TRBD1 (5 bases). The CDR3 is 15 residues long. The V and J ends lost 4 bases and 1 base respectively, with 14 bases between them. Germline values: CDR1 SGHVS, CDR2 FQNEAQ. CDR3 amino acids: CASSWKTERSYEQYF. The CDR3 bases are TGTGCCAGCAGCTGGAAGACAGAGAGGTCCTACGAGCAGTACTTC. Filled out from reference TRBV7-8 and TRBJ2-7, the complete variable domain reads GAGVSQSPRYKVAKRGQDVALRCDPISGHVSLFWYQQALGQGPEFLTYFQNEAQLDKSGLPSDRFFAERPEGSVSTLKIQRTQQEDSAVYLCASSWKTERSYEQYFGPGTRLTVT.

The chain links TRBV6-2 or TRBV6-3 to TRBJ2-5; TRBD2 matches 7 bases. CDR3 length: 15 amino acids. V was clipped by 1 base and J by 9 bases; unmatched bases: 11. Per germline, CDR1 MNHEY and CDR2 SVGEGT. CDR3 sequence (DNA): TGTGCCAGCAGTTACTTAGGCCAGCCCCGGGAGGCCCAGTACTTC. Amino acids: CASSYLGQPREAQYF.

The chain has TRBV12-5 and TRBJ2-2; perhaps TRBD2 as D (7 bases). With 2 bases removed from V and 6 bases from J, the gap between germline ends came to 13 bases. The CDR3 contains 15 residues. CDR1 is LGHNT, CDR2 FRNRAP, per germline. The CDR3 here is CASGLRGGDSGELFF. DNA for the CDR3: TGTGCTAGTGGTTTGAGGGGGGGAGACTCCGGGGAGCTGTTTTTT.

This chain connects TRBV5-1 to TRBJ1-6; tentative D call: TRBD1 (6 bases). Germline lookup yields CDR1 SGHRS and CDR2 YFSETQ. The length of the CDR3 is 15 residues. V lost 0 bases, J lost 5 bases, and 9 bases lay in between. The CDR3, as DNA: TGCGCCAGCAGCTTGGAAGGGGGACATAATTCACCCCTCCACTTT. Protein sequence: CASSLEGGHNSPLHF.

The chain is built from TRBV6-4 and TRBJ2-1, with 8 bases fitting TRBD1. V trimming: 5 bases; J trimming: 6 bases; junction bases outside the gene matches: 6. CDR1 is MRHNA, CDR2 SNTAGT, per germline. The length of the CDR3 is 14 residues. CDR3 nucleotides: TGTGCCAGCAGTAAGAATCAGGGGGCCAATGAGCAGTTCTTC. This sequence encodes CASSKNQGANEQFF.

This clone was seen a single time. DNA of the CDR3: TGCAGTGCTAGTCGGGAGAGTTCACCCCTCCACTTT. Encoded protein: CSASRESSPLHF. V is TRBV20-1 and J is TRBJ1-6; D is unclear. The CDR3 loop spans 12 amino acids. CDR1 and CDR2 (germline): DFQATT, SNEGSKA (reference sequence). V was clipped by 3 bases and J by 9 bases, with 9 bases between them.

This chain links TRBV19 with TRBJ1-5, with 7 bases aligning to TRBD1. Germline CDR1 and CDR2: LNHDA and SQIVND (reference sequence). CDR3 length: 14 amino acids. With V trimmed by 5 bases and J by 7 bases, 8 bases remained unmatched. As DNA, the CDR3 is TGTGCCAGTAGTCGGGGACAGTGGGGGCAGCCCCAGCATTTT. It translates to CASSRGQWGQPQHF.

This chain uses TRBV7-8 with TRBJ1-6; no firm D call. CDR1 is SGHVS, CDR2 FQNEAQ, per germline. The CDR3 spans 15 residues. The germline V and J ends were trimmed by 6 bases and 5 bases, with 14 bases remaining between them. The CDR3 DNA follows: TGTGCCAGCAGAGCCCGGGAAAATGATAATTCACCCCTCCACTTT. Its protein is CASRARENDNSPLHF.

This chain connects TRBV7-9 to TRBJ2-2, with D maybe TRBD1 (5 bases). V was clipped by 5 bases and J by 6 bases, with 16 bases between them. This CDR3 has 15 residues. The germline V gene has CDR1 SEHNR and CDR2 FQNEAQ (reference sequence). The CDR3, as DNA: TGTGCCAGCAGCCCTCGTAGGGTACAGGCCGGGGAGCTGTTTTTT. Protein sequence: CASSPRRVQAGELFF.

This chain connects TRBV4-1 to TRBJ2-7; 8 nucleotides agree with TRBD1. CDR1 MGHRA and CDR2 YSYEKL come from the germline V gene. After removal of 3 bases from V and 2 bases from J, the junction contained 3 bases not matched to a gene. The CDR3 is 14 residues long. CDR3 nucleotides: TGCGCCAGCAGCCAGCCGGGACAGGCCTACGAGCAGTACTTC. It is translated as CASSQPGQAYEQYF.

This clone has a single count. The rearrangement uses TRBV7-9 and TRBJ2-7; TRBD2 aligns across 9 bases. The V and J ends lost 5 bases and 2 bases, in that order; junction bases with no gene match: 7. The CDR3 consists of 15 residues. Germline V gene data show CDR1 as SEHNR and CDR2 as FQNEAQ (reference sequence). The chain's CDR3 is CASSAPGLATYEQYF. The CDR3, as DNA: TGTGCCAGCAGCGCCCCGGGACTAGCAACCTACGAGCAGTACTTC.

The chain has TRBV5-1 and TRBJ1-2; perhaps TRBD1 as D (5 bases). This CDR3 comprises 13 residues. Trimming stripped 2 bases from V and 4 bases from J, with 9 bases between. The germline V gene encodes CDR1 SGHRS and CDR2 YFSETQ. The CDR3 protein is CASSFDSTYGYTF. CDR3 in DNA: TGCGCCAGCAGCTTCGACAGCACCTATGGCTACACCTTC.

Regarding this clone: Compared with germline, one end of the junction differs, possibly owing to a read error. The chain recombines TRBV9 with TRBJ1-5; possible D gene TRBD1, 5 bases. CDR3 size: 13 residues. From germline, CDR1 is SGDLS and CDR2 YYNGEE. CDR3 protein: CANSGGGYQPQHF. The DNA of the CDR3 is TGTGCCAACAGCGGGGGGGGATATCAGCCCCAGCATTTT.

The chain recombines TRBV7-9 with TRBJ2-5; weak D call: TRBD2 (6 bases). CDR3 length equals 16 residues. Trimming shortened V by 0 bases and J by 5 bases, and 16 bases separated the two germline ends. CDR1 and CDR2 (germline): SEHNR, FQNEAQ (reference sequence). The CDR3 sequence is CASSLAPYLGRETQYF. The CDR3 nucleotides are TGTGCCAGCAGCTTAGCGCCGTATTTGGGGAGGGAGACCCAGTACTTC. Variable domain in full (rest from reference TRBV7-9 and TRBJ2-5): DTGVSQNPRHKITKRGQNVTFRCDPISEHNRLYWYRQTLGQGPEFLTYFQNEAQLEKSRLLSDRFSAERPKGSFSTLEIQRTEQGDSAMYLCASSLAPYLGRETQYFGPGTRLLVL.

The chain recombines TRBV7-2 with TRBJ1-1; possible D gene TRBD1, 6 bases. V was cut by 0 bases and J by 6 bases, with 17 bases left in between. Germline CDR1 reads SGHTA; CDR2 reads FQGNSA. The CDR3 extends over 16 amino acids. The DNA for the CDR3 is TGTGCCAGCAGCTTAGCGCTCGGGGGGGCCCGGGCTGAAGCTTTCTTT. Amino acid sequence: CASSLALGGARAEAFF.

The DNA of the CDR3 is TGTGCCAGCAGCCCGGGACAGGTCTATGGCTACACCTTC. Its translation: CASSPGQVYGYTF. The chain uses TRBV7-2 and TRBJ1-2, with 8 positions matching TRBD1. The trim removed 5 bases at V and 4 bases at J, leaving 3 bases unmatched. In germline, CDR1 is SGHTA, CDR2 FQGNSA. The CDR3 totals 13 residues.